Listed below are T cell receptor beta chains from one sample, sequenced in a study of blood T cells in healthy people across ages. MiXCR was run by TCRdb on the 5' RACE reads, yielding one entry per CDR3 protein. The sample carries under 950,000 distinct CDR3 sequences, about a fifth recorded once. Sequenced sample: blood. Source of these receptors: an older man in good health. Each CDR3 is given without its conserved first and last residue.

v_gene	j_gene	CDR3aa
TRBV12-3/TRBV12-4	TRBJ1-1	ASSPDWAAEAF
TRBV7-2	TRBJ2-7	ASSLATGSYEQY
TRBV6-6	TRBJ1-4	ASRQGGSNEKLF
TRBV6-6	TRBJ2-1	ASSYAGGDNEQF
TRBV10-1	TRBJ1-1	ASRKSTVMNTEAF
TRBV2	TRBJ1-1	ARRGGVEAF
TRBV11-2	TRBJ1-2	ASSMTGDYGYT
TRBV7-2	TRBJ2-1	ASSFWRVNYNEQF
TRBV9	TRBJ1-6	ASSVNPDSPLH
TRBV12-3/TRBV12-4	TRBJ2-1	ASSFGTTYNEQF
TRBV7-2	TRBJ1-5	ASSSNMGGLGPQH